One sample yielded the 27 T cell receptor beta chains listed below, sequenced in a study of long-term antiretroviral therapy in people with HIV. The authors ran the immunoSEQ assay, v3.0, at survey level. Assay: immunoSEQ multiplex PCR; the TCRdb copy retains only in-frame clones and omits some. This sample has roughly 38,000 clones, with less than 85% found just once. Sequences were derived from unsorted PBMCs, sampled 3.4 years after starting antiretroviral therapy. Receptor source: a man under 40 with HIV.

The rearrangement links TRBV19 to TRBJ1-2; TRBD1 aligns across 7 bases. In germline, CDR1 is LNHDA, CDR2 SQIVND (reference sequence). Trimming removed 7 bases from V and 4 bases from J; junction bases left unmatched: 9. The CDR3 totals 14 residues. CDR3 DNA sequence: TGTGCCAGTACTGTTACAGGGGAAGGCTATGGCTACACCTTC. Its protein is CASTVTGEGYGYTF.

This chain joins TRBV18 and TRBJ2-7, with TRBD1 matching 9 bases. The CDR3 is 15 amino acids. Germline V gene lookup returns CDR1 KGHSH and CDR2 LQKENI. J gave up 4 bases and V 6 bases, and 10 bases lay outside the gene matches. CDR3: CASSSPGQGSYEQYF. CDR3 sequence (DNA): TGTGCCAGCTCTTCTCCGGGACAGGGATCTTACGAGCAGTACTTC.

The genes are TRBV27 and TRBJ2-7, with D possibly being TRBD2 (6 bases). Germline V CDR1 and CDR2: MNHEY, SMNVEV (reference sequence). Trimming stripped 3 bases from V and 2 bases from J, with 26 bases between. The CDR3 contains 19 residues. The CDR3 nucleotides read TGTGCCAGCAGTTTGATATTGGCGGGGCAGACTATTGGCCCCTACGAGCAGTACTTC. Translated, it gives CASSLILAGQTIGPYEQYF.

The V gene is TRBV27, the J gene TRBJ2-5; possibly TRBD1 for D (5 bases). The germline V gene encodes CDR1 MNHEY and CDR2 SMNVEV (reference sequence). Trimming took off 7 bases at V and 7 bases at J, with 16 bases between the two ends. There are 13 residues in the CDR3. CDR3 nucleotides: TGTGCCAGCACGGCGACCGCCCAGGGGACCCAGTACTTC. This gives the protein CASTATAQGTQYF.

CDR3 DNA: TGTGCCAGTAGTATTTCCCACTACAATGAGCAGTTCTTC. Protein sequence: CASSISHYNEQFF. The V call is TRBV19, the J call TRBJ2-1; D is uncertain. The V gene lost 3 bases and the J gene lost 3 bases, with 6 bases spanning the gap. This CDR3 comprises 13 residues. Germline V lookup: CDR1 LNHDA, CDR2 SQIVND (reference sequence).

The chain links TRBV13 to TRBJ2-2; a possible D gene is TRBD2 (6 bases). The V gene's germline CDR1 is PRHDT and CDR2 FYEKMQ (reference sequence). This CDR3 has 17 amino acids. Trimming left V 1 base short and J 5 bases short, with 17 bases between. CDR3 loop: CASSLAGDLGGTGELFF. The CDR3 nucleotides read TGTGCCAGCAGCTTAGCGGGAGATCTCGGTGGGACCGGGGAGCTGTTTTTT.

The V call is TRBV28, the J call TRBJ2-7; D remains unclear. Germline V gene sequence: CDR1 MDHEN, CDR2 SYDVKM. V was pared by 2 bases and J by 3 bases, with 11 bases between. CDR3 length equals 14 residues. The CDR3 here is CASSLVSRSYEQYF. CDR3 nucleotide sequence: TGTGCCAGCAGTTTAGTCTCGCGGAGCTACGAGCAGTACTTC.

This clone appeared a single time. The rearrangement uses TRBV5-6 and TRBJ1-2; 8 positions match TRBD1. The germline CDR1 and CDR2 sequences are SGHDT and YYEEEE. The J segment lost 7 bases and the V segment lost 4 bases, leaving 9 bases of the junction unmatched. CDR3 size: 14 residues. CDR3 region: CASSKETGEVGYTF. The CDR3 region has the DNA TGTGCCAGCAGCAAAGAGACAGGGGAAGTTGGCTACACCTTC. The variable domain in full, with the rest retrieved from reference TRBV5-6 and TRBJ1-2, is DAGVTQSPTHLIKTRGQQVTLRCSPKSGHDTVSWYQQALGQGPQFIFQYYEEEERQRGNFPDRFSGHQFPNYSSELNVNALLLGDSALYLCASSKETGEVGYTFGSGTRLTVV.

This CDR3 reads CASWASGSRYEQYF. In DNA form, the CDR3 reads TGTGCCAGCTGGGCTAGCGGGAGTCGGTACGAGCAGTACTTC. The V and J genes are TRBV27 and TRBJ2-7; TRBD2 aligns across 10 bases. Germline CDR1 reads MNHEY; CDR2 reads SMNVEV (reference sequence). The CDR3 contains 14 residues. V gave up 8 bases and J gave up 4 bases; unmatched junction bases: 8.

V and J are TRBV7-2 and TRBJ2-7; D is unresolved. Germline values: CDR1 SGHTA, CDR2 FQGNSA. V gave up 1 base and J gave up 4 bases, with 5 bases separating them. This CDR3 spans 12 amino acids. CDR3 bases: TGTGCCAGCAGCTTAGGATATTACGAGCAGTACTTC. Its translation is CASSLGYYEQYF.

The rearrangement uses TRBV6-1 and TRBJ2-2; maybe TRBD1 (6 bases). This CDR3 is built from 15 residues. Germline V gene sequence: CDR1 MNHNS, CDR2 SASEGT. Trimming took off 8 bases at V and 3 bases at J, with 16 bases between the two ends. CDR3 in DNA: TGTGCCAGCGGCACGACAGGACGGCACACCGGGGAGCTGTTTTTT. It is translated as CASGTTGRHTGELFF.

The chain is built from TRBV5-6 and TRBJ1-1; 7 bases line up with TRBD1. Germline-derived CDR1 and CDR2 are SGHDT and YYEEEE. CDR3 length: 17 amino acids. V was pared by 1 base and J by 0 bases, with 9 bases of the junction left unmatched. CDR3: CASSLSFTGDLNTEAFF. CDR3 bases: TGTGCCAGCAGCTTGAGTTTTACAGGGGACTTGAACACTGAAGCTTTCTTT.

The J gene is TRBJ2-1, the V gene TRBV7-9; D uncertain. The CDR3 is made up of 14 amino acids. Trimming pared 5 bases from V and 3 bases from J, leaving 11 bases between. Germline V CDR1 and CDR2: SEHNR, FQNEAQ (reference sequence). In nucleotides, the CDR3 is TGTGCCAGCAGCAGCCTTTTGGACTACAATGAGCAGTTCTTC. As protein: CASSSLLDYNEQFF. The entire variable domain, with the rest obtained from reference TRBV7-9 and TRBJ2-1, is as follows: DTGVSQNPRHKITKRGQNVTFRCDPISEHNRLYWYRQTLGQGPEFLTYFQNEAQLEKSRLLSDRFSAERPKGSFSTLEIQRTEQGDSAMYLCASSSLLDYNEQFFGPGTRLTVL.

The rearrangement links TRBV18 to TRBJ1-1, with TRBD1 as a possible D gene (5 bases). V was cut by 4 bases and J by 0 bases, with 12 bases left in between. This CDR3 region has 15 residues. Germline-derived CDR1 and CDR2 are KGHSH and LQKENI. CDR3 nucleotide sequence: TGTGCCAGCTCACAGGACCCGGGGCTGAACACTGAAGCTTTCTTT. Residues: CASSQDPGLNTEAFF.

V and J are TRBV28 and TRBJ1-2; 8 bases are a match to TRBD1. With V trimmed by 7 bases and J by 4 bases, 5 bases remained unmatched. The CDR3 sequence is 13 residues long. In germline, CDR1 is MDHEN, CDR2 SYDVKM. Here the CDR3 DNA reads TGTGCCAGCACCAGGGGGCCCGGCTATGGCTACACCTTC. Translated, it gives CASTRGPGYGYTF.

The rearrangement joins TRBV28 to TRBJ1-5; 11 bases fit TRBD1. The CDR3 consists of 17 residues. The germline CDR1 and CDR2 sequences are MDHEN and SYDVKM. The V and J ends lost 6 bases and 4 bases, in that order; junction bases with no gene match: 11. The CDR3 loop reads CASSHSGTGGWNQPQHF. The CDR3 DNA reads TGTGCCAGCAGCCACTCCGGGACAGGGGGTTGGAATCAGCCCCAGCATTTT.

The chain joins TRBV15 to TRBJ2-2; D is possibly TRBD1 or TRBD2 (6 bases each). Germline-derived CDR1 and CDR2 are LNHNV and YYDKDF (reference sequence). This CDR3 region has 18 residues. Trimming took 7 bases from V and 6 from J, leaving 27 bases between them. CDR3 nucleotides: TGTGCCACCACCAGTGGGAGGATAGGGGGTGCGGGGCCCGGGGAGCTGTTTTTT. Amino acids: CATTSGRIGGAGPGELFF.

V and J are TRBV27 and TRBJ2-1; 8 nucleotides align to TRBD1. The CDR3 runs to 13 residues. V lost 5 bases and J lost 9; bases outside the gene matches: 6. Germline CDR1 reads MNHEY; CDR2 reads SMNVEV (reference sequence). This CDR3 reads CASSDDRGSEQFF. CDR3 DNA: TGTGCCAGCAGTGATGACAGGGGCAGTGAGCAGTTCTTC.

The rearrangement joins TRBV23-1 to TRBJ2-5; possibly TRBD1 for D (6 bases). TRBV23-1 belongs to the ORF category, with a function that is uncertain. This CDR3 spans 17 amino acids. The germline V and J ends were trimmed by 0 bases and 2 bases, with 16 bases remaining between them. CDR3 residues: CASSQSLGARLQETQYF. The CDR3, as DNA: TGCGCCAGCAGTCAATCGTTGGGGGCCAGGCTACAAGAGACCCAGTACTTC.

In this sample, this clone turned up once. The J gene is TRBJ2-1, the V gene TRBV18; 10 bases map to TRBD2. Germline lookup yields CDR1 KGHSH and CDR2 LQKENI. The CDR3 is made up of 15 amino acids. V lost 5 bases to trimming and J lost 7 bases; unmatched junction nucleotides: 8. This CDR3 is CASSSAGGFGNEQFF. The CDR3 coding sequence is TGTGCCAGCTCATCAGCGGGAGGGTTTGGGAATGAGCAGTTCTTC.

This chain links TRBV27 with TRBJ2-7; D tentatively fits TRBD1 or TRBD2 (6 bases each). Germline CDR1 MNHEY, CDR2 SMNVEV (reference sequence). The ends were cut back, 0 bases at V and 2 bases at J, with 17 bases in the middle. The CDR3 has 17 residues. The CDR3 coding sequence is TGTGCCAGCAGTTTATCGACAAGGGGGACTGCAACCTACGAGCAGTACTTC. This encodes CASSLSTRGTATYEQYF.

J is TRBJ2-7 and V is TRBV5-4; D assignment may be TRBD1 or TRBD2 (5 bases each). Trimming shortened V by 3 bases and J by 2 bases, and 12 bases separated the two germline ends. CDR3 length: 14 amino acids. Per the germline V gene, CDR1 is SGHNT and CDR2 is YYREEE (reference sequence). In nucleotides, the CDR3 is TGTGCCAGCAGCTCCCGGGGCAGAACCTACGAGCAGTACTTC. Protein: CASSSRGRTYEQYF.

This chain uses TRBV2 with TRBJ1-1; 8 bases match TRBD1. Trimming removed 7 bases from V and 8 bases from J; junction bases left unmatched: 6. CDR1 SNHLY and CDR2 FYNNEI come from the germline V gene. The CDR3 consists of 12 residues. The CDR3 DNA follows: TGTGCCAGCACCGGGGGACAGGCGGAAGCTTTCTTT. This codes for CASTGGQAEAFF.

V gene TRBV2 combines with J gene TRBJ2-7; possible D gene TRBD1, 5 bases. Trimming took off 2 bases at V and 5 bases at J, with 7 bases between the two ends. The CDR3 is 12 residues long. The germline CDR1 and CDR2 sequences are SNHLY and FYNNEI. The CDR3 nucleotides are TGTGCCAGCAGTGAACAGGGTGACGAGCAGTACTTC. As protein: CASSEQGDEQYF.

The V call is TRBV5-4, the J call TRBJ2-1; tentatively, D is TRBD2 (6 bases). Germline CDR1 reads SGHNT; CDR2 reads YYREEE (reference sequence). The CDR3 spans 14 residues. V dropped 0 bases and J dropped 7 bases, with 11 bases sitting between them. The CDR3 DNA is TGTGCCAGCAGCTTGGACGGGAGATGGAATGAGCAGTTCTTC. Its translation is CASSLDGRWNEQFF.

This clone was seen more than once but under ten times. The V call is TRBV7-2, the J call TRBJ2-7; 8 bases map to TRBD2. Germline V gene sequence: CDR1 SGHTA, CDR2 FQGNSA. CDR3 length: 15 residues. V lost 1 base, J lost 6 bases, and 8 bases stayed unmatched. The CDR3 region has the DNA TGTGCCAGCAGCTTAGGAGTAGGGACTAGTGGCGAGCAGTACTTC. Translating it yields CASSLGVGTSGEQYF.

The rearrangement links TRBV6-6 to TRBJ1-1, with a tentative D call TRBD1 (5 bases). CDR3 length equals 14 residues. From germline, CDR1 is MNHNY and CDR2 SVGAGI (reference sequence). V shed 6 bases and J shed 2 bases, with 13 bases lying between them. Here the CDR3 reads CASRPTATNTEAFF. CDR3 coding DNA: TGTGCCAGCAGACCGACAGCCACCAACACTGAAGCTTTCTTT.